This paragraph reports one TCR beta chain. Its antigen target is currently unknown. Base-call qualities are not available, and no considerably larger clone is one nucleotide away. Whole blood was collected in K2EDTA tubes by collaborating institutions according to the institutions' own protocols. For TCRbeta analysis, collaborators shipped samples in one of three forms: frozen whole blood, isolated PBMCs, or DNA extracted from either of those sample types. The immunoSEQ Assay, a bias-controlled multiplex PCR, was used to amplify TCRbeta CDR3 regions from genomic DNA. Under the source paper's analysis protocol: Within the assay, amplification of reference gene primers was used to estimate how many nucleated cells each sample contained. To quantify the absolute abundance of each unique TCRbeta CDR3 rearrangement, sequence reads were collapsed and filtered. Productive Simpson clonality was computed per sample as the square root of Simpson's diversity index over productive rearrangements. Here the immuneACCESS table is served through TCRdb, limited to in-frame sequences with V and J called. Missing clones are a known gap in these copies; in checked studies unresolved V genes cover under half, and the rest lacks a known reason. From that table come the V and J calls and clone size; the DNA was used to work out D and trimming. The sample table holds 150,000 to 200,000 clones, of which about 81% were seen once. The ten biggest clones cover roughly 20% of the sample.

This specimen belongs to a study of blood T cell repertoires in COVID-19 (dated by TCRdb to 2020 to 2022). Regarding the research as a whole: Samples covering the acute and convalescent phases of COVID-19 were provided by collaborators in the United States, Italy and Spain. The samples were drawn from two sources: the first 160 participants of the ongoing ImmuneRACE study, and 1,000 to 1,500 subjects contributed by 6 global collaborators. The repertoires were released in a freely available public database intended as a resource for research on the immune response to SARS-CoV-2. Where available, HLA class I and class II types were obtained from metadata supplied by the sample provider rather than from assay-based typing. The prospective study material was composed of cDNA or gDNA derived from T cells, B-cell-depleted T cells, or PBMCs. Nearly every sample came with metadata listing a de-identified subject ID, COVID-19 status, age in years and sex. The dataset comprised deeply sampled blood TCRbeta repertoires from subjects exposed to, actively infected with, or recovered from COVID-19.

At the junction V is shortened by 4 bases and J by 5 bases; bases outside the gene matches: 12. Reading from cysteine to phenylalanine, the CDR3 counts 16 amino acids. Only the CDR3 DNA stays, 48 bases, in frame from base 1. CDR1 and CDR2, per the germline V gene, are MGHRA and YSYEKL. Overall results and qualifications from the work: How much clinical and demographic metadata was included differed by source and by participant, and the metadata was provided uncurated.

The chain uses TRBV4-1 and TRBJ1-1, with 8 central nucleotides matching TRBD1. Input material: peripheral blood. The clonotype comes from a woman over 75 with acute or convalescent COVID-19. The DNA sequence is given as TGCGCCAGCAGCCGTGGGACAGGCCGAATGAGGACTGAAGCTTTCTTT. This translates into CASSRGTGRMRTEAFF.